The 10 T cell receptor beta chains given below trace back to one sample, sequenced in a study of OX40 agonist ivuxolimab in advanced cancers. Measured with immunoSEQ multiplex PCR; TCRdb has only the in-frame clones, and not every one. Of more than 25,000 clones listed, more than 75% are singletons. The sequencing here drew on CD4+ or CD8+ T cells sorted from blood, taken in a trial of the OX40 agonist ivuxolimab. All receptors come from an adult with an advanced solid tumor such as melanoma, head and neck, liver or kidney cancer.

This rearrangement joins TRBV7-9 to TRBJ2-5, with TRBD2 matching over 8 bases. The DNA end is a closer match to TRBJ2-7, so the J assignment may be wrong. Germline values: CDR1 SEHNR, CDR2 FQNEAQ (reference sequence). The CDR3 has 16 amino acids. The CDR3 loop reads CASSPPGVAGSYEQYF. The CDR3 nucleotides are TGTGCCAGCAGCCCCCCAGGGGTAGCGGGGTCCTACGAGCAGTACTTC.

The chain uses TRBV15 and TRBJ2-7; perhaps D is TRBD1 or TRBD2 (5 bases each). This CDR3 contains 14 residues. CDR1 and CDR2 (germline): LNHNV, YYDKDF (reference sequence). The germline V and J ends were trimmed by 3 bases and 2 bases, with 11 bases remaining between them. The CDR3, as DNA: TGTGCCACCAGCAGGGGGACGTATGCCTACGAGCAGTACTTC. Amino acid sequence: CATSRGTYAYEQYF.

The CDR3 nucleotides read TGTGCCATCAGTGAGTCAAGGACAGCCGAAGGAGAAAAACTGTTTTTT. Its translation: CAISESRTAEGEKLFF. The V gene is TRBV10-3, the J gene TRBJ1-4, with D possibly matching TRBD1 (6 bases). The CDR3 loop spans 16 amino acids. Germline V gives CDR1 ENHRY, CDR2 SYGVKD. V lost 0 bases and J 8 bases, leaving 16 bases between the germline ends.

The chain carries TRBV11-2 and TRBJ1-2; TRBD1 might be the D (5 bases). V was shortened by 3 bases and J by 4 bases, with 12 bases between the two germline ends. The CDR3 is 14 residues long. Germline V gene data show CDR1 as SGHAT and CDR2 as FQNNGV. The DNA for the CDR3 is TGTGCCAGCAGCTTTGGGTCAGGGCTCTATGGCTACACCTTC. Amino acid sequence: CASSFGSGLYGYTF.

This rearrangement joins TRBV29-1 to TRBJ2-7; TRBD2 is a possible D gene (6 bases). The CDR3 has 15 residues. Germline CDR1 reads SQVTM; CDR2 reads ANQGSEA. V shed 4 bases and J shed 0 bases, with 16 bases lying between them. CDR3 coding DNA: TGCAGCGTTGGCGGTGGTAGGGGACTCTCCTACGAGCAGTACTTC. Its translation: CSVGGGRGLSYEQYF.

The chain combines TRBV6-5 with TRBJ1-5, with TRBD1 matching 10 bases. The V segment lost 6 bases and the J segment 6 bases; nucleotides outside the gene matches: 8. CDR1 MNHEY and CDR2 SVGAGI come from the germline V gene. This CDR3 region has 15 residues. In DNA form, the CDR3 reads TGTGCCAGCAGCCTGGGACAGGGGTTTCGTCAGCCCCAGCATTTT. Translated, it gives CASSLGQGFRQPQHF.

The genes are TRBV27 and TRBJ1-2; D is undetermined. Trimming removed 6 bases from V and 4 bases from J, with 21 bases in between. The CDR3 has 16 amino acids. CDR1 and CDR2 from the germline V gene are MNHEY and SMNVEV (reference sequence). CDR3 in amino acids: CASRAVTLEVGYGYTF. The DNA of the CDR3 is TGTGCCAGCAGGGCGGTGACGCTGGAGGTCGGCTATGGCTACACCTTC.

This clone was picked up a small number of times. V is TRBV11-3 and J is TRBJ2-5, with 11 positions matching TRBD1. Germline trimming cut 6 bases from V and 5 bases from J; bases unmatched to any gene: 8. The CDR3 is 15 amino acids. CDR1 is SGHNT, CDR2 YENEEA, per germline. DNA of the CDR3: TGTGCCAGCAGAATCGGACAGGGGGCCGAGGAGACCCAGTACTTC. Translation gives CASRIGQGAEETQYF.

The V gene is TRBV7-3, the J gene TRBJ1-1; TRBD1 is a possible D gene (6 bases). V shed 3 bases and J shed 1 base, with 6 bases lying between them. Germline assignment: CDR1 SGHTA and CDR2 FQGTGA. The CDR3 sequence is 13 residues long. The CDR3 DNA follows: TGTGCCAGCAGCTTGACAGGGAACACTGAAGCTTTCTTT. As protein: CASSLTGNTEAFF.

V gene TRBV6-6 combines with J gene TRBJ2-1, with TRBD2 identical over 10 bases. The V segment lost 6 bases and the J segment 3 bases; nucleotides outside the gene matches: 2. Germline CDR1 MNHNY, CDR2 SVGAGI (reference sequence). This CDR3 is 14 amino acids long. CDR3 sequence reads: CASSGLADYNEQFF. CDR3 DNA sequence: TGTGCCAGCAGCGGACTAGCGGACTACAATGAGCAGTTCTTC.